These 24 T cell receptor beta chains came from one sample sequenced in a study of cytomegalovirus exposure and HLA in healthy donors. The PCR contained 60 Vbeta and 13 Jbeta primers. Data came from immunoSEQ multiplex PCR; TCRdb stores just in-frame clones and leaves some out. The sample carries hundreds of thousands of clones, around four fifths recorded once. Material for sequencing was PBMCs. These receptors all stem from a woman aged 40-49 years in good health and CMV-seronegative.

The gene calls are TRBV4-2 and TRBJ2-1; tentatively, D is TRBD1 (5 bases). Germline V gene sequence: CDR1 LGHNA, CDR2 YNFKEQ. The germline V and J ends were trimmed by 0 bases and 10 bases, with 10 bases remaining between them. The CDR3 contains 13 residues. The CDR3 is CASSQDGALEQFF. CDR3 sequence (DNA): TGTGCCAGCAGCCAAGATGGGGCCTTGGAGCAGTTCTTC.

The chain has TRBV25-1 and TRBJ1-2; D call uncertain. The V gene's germline CDR1 is MGHDK and CDR2 SYGVNS. The CDR3 is 14 amino acids. Trimming left V 3 bases short and J 6 bases short, with 14 bases between. The DNA for the CDR3 is TGTGCCAGCAGTGAGTCCCACGGGATGAATGGCTACACCTTC. Translating gives CASSESHGMNGYTF.

The rearrangement uses TRBV4-2 and TRBJ2-5, with TRBD2 as a possible D gene (7 bases). The last part of the DNA fits TRBJ2-7 better; the J call may be wrong. The CDR3 sequence is 15 residues long. CDR1 and CDR2 (germline): LGHNA, YNFKEQ. The CDR3 loop reads CASSQEPGGHYEQYF. The CDR3 DNA sequence: TGTGCCAGCAGCCAAGAACCCGGGGGGCACTACGAGCAGTACTTC.

The chain carries TRBV6-6 and TRBJ1-1; D not resolved. V was pared by 2 bases and J by 0 bases, with 10 bases between. This CDR3 region has 15 residues. The germline CDR1 and CDR2 sequences are MNHNY and SVGAGI (reference sequence). The CDR3 nucleotides read TGTGCCAGCAGTTACCCAGGCTATATGAACACTGAAGCTTTCTTT. It translates to CASSYPGYMNTEAFF.

The chain uses TRBV7-9 and TRBJ1-3; D call uncertain. The V gene lost 1 base and the J gene lost 4 bases, with 11 bases spanning the gap. Germline-derived CDR1 and CDR2 are SEHNR and FQNEAQ (reference sequence). The CDR3 has 15 residues. The DNA for the CDR3 is TGTGCCAGCAGCTTAGGGCGGTTAGACGGAAACACCATATATTTT. Protein product: CASSLGRLDGNTIYF.

The V and J genes are TRBV27 and TRBJ1-1; D remains unclear. Germline V lookup: CDR1 MNHEY, CDR2 SMNVEV (reference sequence). This CDR3 comprises 11 residues. The V and J ends lost 6 bases and 2 bases respectively, with 4 bases between them. This CDR3 reads CASRANTEAFF. CDR3 in DNA: TGTGCCAGCAGGGCTAACACTGAAGCTTTCTTT.

This sequence joins TRBV5-1 and TRBJ2-7; TRBD1 might be the D (5 bases). Germline CDR1 and CDR2: SGHRS and YFSETQ. This CDR3 region has 14 residues. Between the trimmed V and J ends, which lost 2 bases and 3 bases, there was a span of 12 bases. As DNA, the CDR3 is TGCGCCAGCAGCTTCCAGGGCCCCCACTACGAGCAGTACTTC. Its translation: CASSFQGPHYEQYF.

In this sample, this clone turned up once. The rearrangement uses TRBV7-9 and TRBJ1-1; D possibly corresponds to TRBD1 (5 bases). Deletions cut 5 bases from V and 4 bases from J, with 11 bases between. Germline-derived CDR1 and CDR2 are SEHNR and FQNEAQ (reference sequence). CDR3 size: 13 residues. The CDR3 sequence is CASSLQGPTEAFF. The CDR3 bases are TGTGCCAGCAGCCTCCAGGGTCCCACTGAAGCTTTCTTT.

CDR3 amino acids: CAWSGPPRGYTF. In nucleotides, the CDR3 is TGTGCCTGGAGTGGACCGCCGCGGGGCTACACCTTC. The chain uses TRBV30 and TRBJ1-2; D unresolved. The germline V and J ends were trimmed by 1 base and 8 bases, with 11 bases remaining between them. CDR3 length: 12 amino acids. CDR1 GTSNPN and CDR2 SVGIG come from the germline V gene (reference sequence).

The genes are TRBV28 and TRBJ2-7, with 7 bases matching TRBD1. The V gene end was trimmed by 5 bases and the J gene end by 4 bases; junction bases not matched to a gene: 11. CDR1 and CDR2 (germline): MDHEN, SYDVKM. The CDR3 spans 15 residues. The CDR3 loop reads CASSPTVTGSYEQYF. CDR3 DNA: TGTGCCAGCAGTCCAACCGTGACAGGGAGTTACGAGCAGTACTTC.

The V call is TRBV18, the J call TRBJ1-1; D is perhaps TRBD1 (5 bases). Germline CDR1 is KGHSH and CDR2 is LQKENI. The ends were cut back, 3 bases at V and 3 bases at J, with 11 bases in the middle. The CDR3 totals 14 residues. The CDR3 coding sequence is TGTGCCAGCTCACCGGGGGGAAGGGACACTGAAGCTTTCTTT. Amino acid sequence: CASSPGGRDTEAFF.

The genes are TRBV7-9 and TRBJ1-4; D not resolved. Germline assignment: CDR1 SEHNR and CDR2 FQNEAQ (reference sequence). The CDR3 runs 14 residues. V lost 1 base to trimming and J lost 8 bases, with 11 bases between them. The DNA for the CDR3 is TGTGCCAGCAGCTTAGATCGGGGTAACGAAAAACTGTTTTTT. Its translation is CASSLDRGNEKLFF. Variable domain in full (rest from reference TRBV7-9 and TRBJ1-4): DTGVSQNPRHKITKRGQNVTFRCDPISEHNRLYWYRQTLGQGPEFLTYFQNEAQLEKSRLLSDRFSAERPKGSFSTLEIQRTEQGDSAMYLCASSLDRGNEKLFFGSGTQLSVL.

The chain is built from TRBV7-9 and TRBJ1-6, with D hard to call. Germline CDR1 SEHNR, CDR2 FQNEAQ (reference sequence). The CDR3 spans 15 residues. V was pared by 5 bases and J by 8 bases, with 16 bases between. DNA for the CDR3: TGTGCCAGCAGCGCCACCGGGATCTGGGATTCACCCCTCCACTTT. Protein sequence: CASSATGIWDSPLHF.

A single count supports this clone. J is TRBJ1-4 and V is TRBV15; D unclear. CDR3 length: 13 amino acids. The germline CDR1 and CDR2 sequences are LNHNV and YYDKDF (reference sequence). With 8 bases removed from V and 8 bases from J, the gap between germline ends came to 15 bases. CDR3 in amino acids: CATSARVEEKLFF. The CDR3 DNA is TGTGCCACCTCAGCGCGGGTGGAGGAAAAACTGTTTTTT.

As concerns this clone: The germline gene is not matched at one end of the junction; a read error may be the cause. The rearrangement links TRBV7-9 to TRBJ1-4; D is unresolved. The germline V gene has CDR1 SEHNR and CDR2 FQNEAQ (reference sequence). This CDR3 spans 15 amino acids. The CDR3 DNA reads as TGTTCCAGCAGCATAAACCGGGAGATTAATGAAAAACTGTTTTTT. Its translation: CSSSINREINEKLFF.

The chain joins TRBV5-1 to TRBJ2-1; D may be TRBD1 (6 bases). Trimming pared 4 bases from V and 4 bases from J, leaving 24 bases between. The CDR3 contains 18 residues. Germline V lookup: CDR1 SGHRS, CDR2 YFSETQ. CDR3 protein: CASSRDPRGTRGYNEQFF. The CDR3, as DNA: TGCGCCAGCAGCAGGGACCCCAGGGGTACGAGGGGATACAATGAGCAGTTCTTC. Drawing the rest from reference TRBV5-1 and TRBJ2-1, the complete variable domain is KAGVTQTPRYLIKTRGQQVTLSCSPISGHRSVSWYQQTPGQGLQFLFEYFSETQRNKGNFPGRFSGRQFSNSRSEMNVSTLELGDSALYLCASSRDPRGTRGYNEQFFGPGTRLTVL.

V and J are TRBV5-1 and TRBJ2-5, with 8 bases aligning to TRBD1. This CDR3 region has 16 residues. CDR1 is SGHRS, CDR2 YFSETQ, per germline. With V trimmed by 0 bases and J by 0 bases, 4 bases remained unmatched. CDR3 DNA sequence: TGCGCCAGCAGCTTGGGGACAGGGTGGTACCAAGAGACCCAGTACTTC. It translates to CASSLGTGWYQETQYF.

The V call is TRBV6-1, the J call TRBJ2-1, with D perhaps TRBD2 (6 bases). Germline V gene data show CDR1 as MNHNS and CDR2 as SASEGT. The CDR3 is 14 amino acids. The V and J ends lost 0 bases and 9 bases respectively, with 12 bases between them. The DNA of the CDR3 is TGTGCCAGCAGTGAAGCAGTCGCGGGGATTGAGCAGTTCTTC. It codes for CASSEAVAGIEQFF.

The chain employs TRBV5-6 and TRBJ2-7; 7 bases are shared with TRBD2. The CDR3 contains 15 residues. The V gene end was trimmed by 1 base and the J gene end by 3 bases; junction bases not matched to a gene: 7. Per the germline V gene, CDR1 is SGHDT and CDR2 is YYEEEE. The CDR3, as DNA: TGTGCCAGCAGCTTGATGGGAGGGAGGGTCTACGAGCAGTACTTC. This sequence encodes CASSLMGGRVYEQYF.

The table lists this clone with a count of one. CDR3 DNA: TGTGCCAGCAGCTCCGGGACTAGCGGGGGGTGGAAGGAGACCCAGTACTTC. Translating gives CASSSGTSGGWKETQYF. The chain has TRBV7-6 and TRBJ2-5, with TRBD2 identical over 15 bases. CDR1 and CDR2 (germline): SGHVS, FNYEAQ. The CDR3 sequence is 17 residues long. Trimming at V came to 4 bases and at J to 5 bases, leaving 8 bases not matched to a gene.

In the case of this clone: The same CDR3 also results from other DNA sequences found in this sample. V usage is TRBV10-3 and J usage is TRBJ2-7; 8 bases fit TRBD1. The V segment lost 3 bases and the J segment 2 bases; nucleotides outside the gene matches: 3. This CDR3 spans 14 amino acids. CDR1 is ENHRY, CDR2 SYGVKD, per germline. The CDR3 region has the DNA TGTGCCATCAGTGAAGGACAGGGAGCCTACGAGCAGTACTTC. Amino acid sequence: CAISEGQGAYEQYF.

This clone was detected a few times. J is TRBJ1-3 and V is TRBV5-6; D might be TRBD1 (5 bases). The CDR3 has 13 amino acids. Germline CDR1 SGHDT, CDR2 YYEEEE. Trimming cost V 4 bases and J 9 bases, with 14 bases left between them. The chain's CDR3 is CASSPWGGPTIYF. DNA for the CDR3: TGTGCCAGCAGCCCCTGGGGGGGACCCACCATATATTTT.

The CDR3 DNA follows: TGCGCCAGCAGCTATCAGGGAGGTGATACAGATACGCAGTATTTT. Translating it yields CASSYQGGDTDTQYF. J is TRBJ2-3 and V is TRBV4-3, with D tentatively TRBD2 (6 bases). Germline CDR1 reads LGHNA; CDR2 reads YSLEER. The CDR3 has 15 amino acids. The V and J ends lost 5 bases and 3 bases respectively, with 15 bases between them.

The V and J genes are TRBV18 and TRBJ2-3, with 7 bases that match TRBD1. This CDR3 contains 13 residues. J gave up 7 bases and V 3 bases, and 4 bases lay outside the gene matches. CDR1 and CDR2 (germline): KGHSH, LQKENI. CDR3 sequence (DNA): TGTGCCAGCTCACCTACAGGGGATAATACGCAGTATTTT. This sequence encodes CASSPTGDNTQYF. The whole variable domain, filled in from reference TRBV18 and TRBJ2-3, reads NAGVMQNPRHLVRRRGQEARLRCSPMKGHSHVYWYRQLPEEGLKFMVYLQKENIIDESGMPKERFSAEFPKEGPSILRIQQVVRGDSAAYFCASSPTGDNTQYFGPGTRLTVL.